These 22 T cell receptor beta chains were sequenced from one sample in a study of T cells in Graves' hyperthyroidism and ophthalmopathy. RNA transcripts were the template for amplifying TCR beta CDR3 regions. Using the HTBI primer set, a first-round RT-PCR was run on the TCR CDR3. TCRdb re-called the multiplex PCR reads through MiXCR, storing one row per CDR3 protein. This sample has around 420,000 distinct CDR3 sequences; about 15% occur once, and the top ten carry just under 8%. Sequenced input: blood. These receptors were collected from a woman aged 18 to 35 with Graves' hyperthyroidism.

This clonotype was counted at least ten times. The CDR3: CASSERVGRDAVQTQYF. DNA of the CDR3: TGTGCCAGCAGTGAACGGGTGGGCAGGGACGCCGTGCAGACCCAGTACTTC. The chain combines TRBV6-1 with TRBJ2-5, with D possibly called TRBD1 or TRBD2 (5 bases each). CDR3 size: 17 residues. Trimming pared 2 bases from V and 6 bases from J, leaving 22 bases between. Germline V CDR1 and CDR2: MNHNS, SASEGT.

This clonotype turned up a few times. The rearrangement links TRBV4-1 to TRBJ1-5; D may be TRBD1 (6 bases). With 1 base removed from V and 4 bases from J, the gap between germline ends came to 14 bases. The CDR3 covers 16 residues. Germline V gives CDR1 MGHRA, CDR2 YSYEKL. The CDR3 spells CASSQGGPGLNQPQHF. CDR3 nucleotides: TGCGCCAGCAGCCAAGGGGGGCCAGGATTGAATCAGCCCCAGCATTTT.

V is TRBV6-1 and J is TRBJ1-4; 8 positions match TRBD1. Germline V lookup: CDR1 MNHNS, CDR2 SASEGT. J was trimmed by 0 bases and V by 5 bases; bases with no gene match: 5. This CDR3 spans 16 amino acids. The CDR3 DNA is TGTGCCAGCAGTTCACAGGGGGGCCCAACTAATGAAAAACTGTTTTTT. It encodes CASSSQGGPTNEKLFF.

This clonotype was recorded at least ten times. This chain joins TRBV3-1 and TRBJ1-6; TRBD1 aligns across 7 bases. J lost 7 bases, V lost 4 bases, and 10 bases had no gene match. There are 16 residues in the CDR3. Germline V lookup: CDR1 LGHDT, CDR2 YNNKEL (reference sequence). CDR3 nucleotides: TGTGCCAGCAGCCCGGACAGGTATAGGGGAAATTCACCCCTCCACTTT. It translates to CASSPDRYRGNSPLHF.

This clonotype appeared many times. This chain uses TRBV28 with TRBJ2-2; D remains ambiguous. CDR1 is MDHEN, CDR2 SYDVKM, per germline. The CDR3 runs 14 residues. V was pared by 5 bases and J by 3 bases, with 10 bases between. The DNA of the CDR3 is TGTGCCAGCAGTCCCCAAACGTACACCGGGGAGCTGTTTTTT. Protein sequence: CASSPQTYTGELFF.

J is TRBJ1-3 and V is TRBV5-4; D possibly corresponds to TRBD1 (5 bases). CDR1 is SGHNT, CDR2 YYREEE, per germline (reference sequence). The CDR3 is 15 amino acids. V was pared by 0 bases and J by 0 bases, with 7 bases between. CDR3 loop: CASSLDRTSGNTIYF. In nucleotides, the CDR3 is TGTGCCAGCAGCTTGGACAGGACCTCTGGAAACACCATATATTTT.

This clonotype was detected only a few times. The chain couples TRBV7-9 to TRBJ2-1; 15 nucleotides match TRBD2. Germline lookup yields CDR1 SEHNR and CDR2 FQNEAQ (reference sequence). V was clipped by 0 bases and J by 1 base; unmatched bases: 7. CDR3 length: 20 residues. The CDR3 here is CASSLARTSGRARSYNEQFF. CDR3 DNA sequence: TGTGCCAGCAGCTTAGCGAGGACTAGCGGGAGGGCTAGGTCCTACAATGAGCAGTTCTTC. Using reference TRBV7-9 and TRBJ2-1 for the parts outside the CDR3, the full variable domain is DTGVSQNPRHKITKRGQNVTFRCDPISEHNRLYWYRQTLGQGPEFLTYFQNEAQLEKSRLLSDRFSAERPKGSFSTLEIQRTEQGDSAMYLCASSLARTSGRARSYNEQFFGPGTRLTVL.

This clonotype was counted at least ten times. The gene calls are TRBV12-3 or TRBV12-4 and TRBJ2-1; the D gene is possibly TRBD2 (6 bases). This CDR3 spans 14 amino acids. V dropped 5 bases and J dropped 5 bases, with 13 bases sitting between them. The CDR3 reads CASSPKAGNNEQFF. The CDR3 DNA sequence: TGTGCCAGCAGTCCAAAGGCGGGAAACAATGAGCAGTTCTTC.

This clonotype has at least ten counts. The V and J genes are TRBV28 and TRBJ2-3, with D perhaps TRBD2 (6 bases). Germline V CDR1 and CDR2: MDHEN, SYDVKM. V lost 4 bases and J lost 2, with 7 bases in between. This CDR3 region has 13 residues. The CDR3 sequence: CASSSGVTDTQYF. In DNA, the CDR3 is TGTGCCAGCAGTTCGGGGGTCACAGATACGCAGTATTTT.

This clonotype was seen many times. This chain links TRBV5-6 with TRBJ2-7; 9 bases are shared with TRBD1. This CDR3 has 14 amino acids. The V and J ends lost 4 bases and 3 bases, in that order; junction bases with no gene match: 5. Germline assignment: CDR1 SGHDT and CDR2 YYEEEE. The CDR3, as DNA: TGTGCCAGCAGCGGGACAGGGTCTGGCTACGAGCAGTACTTC. Translation gives CASSGTGSGYEQYF. Complete variable domain (other parts from reference TRBV5-6 and TRBJ2-7): DAGVTQSPTHLIKTRGQQVTLRCSPKSGHDTVSWYQQALGQGPQFIFQYYEEEERQRGNFPDRFSGHQFPNYSSELNVNALLLGDSALYLCASSGTGSGYEQYFGPGTRLTVT.

This clonotype was recorded many times. The rearrangement joins TRBV27 to TRBJ1-2; 11 bases map to TRBD1. The length of the CDR3 is 13 residues. V was clipped by 5 bases and J by 7 bases; unmatched bases: 3. Germline CDR1 and CDR2: MNHEY and SMNVEV (reference sequence). In DNA form, the CDR3 reads TGTGCCAGCAGTCCGGGACAGGGGGTTGGCTACACCTTC. Its protein product is CASSPGQGVGYTF.

The sample holds many counts of this clonotype. CDR3 nucleotides: TGTGCCAGCAGCTTAGTTCCAGGGGCTGATACGCAGTATTTT. As protein: CASSLVPGADTQYF. The rearrangement links TRBV7-8 to TRBJ2-3; a possible D gene is TRBD1 (6 bases). Germline CDR1 reads SGHVS; CDR2 reads FQNEAQ. Trimming cost V 1 base and J 6 bases, with 11 bases left between them. This CDR3 is built from 14 residues. Filled out from reference TRBV7-8 and TRBJ2-3, the complete variable domain reads GAGVSQSPRYKVAKRGQDVALRCDPISGHVSLFWYQQALGQGPEFLTYFQNEAQLDKSGLPSDRFFAERPEGSVSTLKIQRTQQEDSAVYLCASSLVPGADTQYFGPGTRLTVL.

The table lists this clonotype with a few counts. A much larger clone sits a single nucleotide away, making a read error possible. CDR3 in amino acids: CSAGSANQPQHF. The DNA for the CDR3 is TGCAGCGCTGGCTCTGCCAATCAGCCCCAGCATTTT. The J gene is TRBJ1-5, the V gene TRBV29-1, with D unresolved. The CDR3 has 12 residues. CDR1 and CDR2 (germline): SQVTM, ANQGSEA. Trimming removed 7 bases at V and 3 bases at J, with 10 bases between.

In its sample, this clonotype was seen many times. The genes are TRBV28 and TRBJ2-3; D is uncertain. V was shortened by 3 bases and J by 7 bases, with 5 bases between the two germline ends. In germline, CDR1 is MDHEN, CDR2 SYDVKM. The CDR3 extends over 11 amino acids. The CDR3 here is CASSLGNTQYF. CDR3 DNA: TGTGCCAGCAGTTTGGGAAATACGCAGTATTTT. The whole variable domain, remainder taken from reference TRBV28 and TRBJ2-3, is DVKVTQSSRYLVKRTGEKVFLECVQDMDHENMFWYRQDPGLGLRLIYFSYDVKMKEKGDIPEGYSVSREKKERFSLILESASTNQTSMYLCASSLGNTQYFGPGTRLTVL.

V and J are TRBV4-2 and TRBJ2-3; 7 positions match TRBD2. The CDR3 runs to 19 residues. The junction had 12 bases not matched to a gene; V was cut back by 0 bases and J by 0 bases. Per germline, CDR1 LGHNA and CDR2 YNFKEQ. The CDR3 DNA reads TGTGCCAGCAGCCAAGAACGGCGGAGCGGGGCACCTAGCACAGATACGCAGTATTTT. Its protein is CASSQERRSGAPSTDTQYF.

This clonotype occurred many times. This chain connects TRBV12-3 or TRBV12-4 to TRBJ1-6; D is unclear. This CDR3 is built from 14 residues. V lost 5 bases, J lost 5 bases, and 10 bases lay in between. The CDR3 DNA is TGTGCCAGCAGTCGGACCGCTGATAATTCACCCCTCCACTTT. Translation: CASSRTADNSPLHF.

This chain connects TRBV19 to TRBJ2-5; D is possibly TRBD2 (5 bases). This CDR3 has 14 residues. The V gene's germline CDR1 is LNHDA and CDR2 SQIVND (reference sequence). Deletions cut 10 bases from V and 4 bases from J, with 19 bases between. The CDR3 here is CATQDPGRGETQYF. The DNA of the CDR3 is TGTGCCACTCAAGACCCCGGACGGGGAGAGACCCAGTACTTC.

This clonotype was observed many times. This chain uses TRBV29-1 with TRBJ1-1; 9 bases align to TRBD1. V was pared by 5 bases and J by 4 bases, with 14 bases of the junction left unmatched. The CDR3 length is 16 residues. The germline V gene has CDR1 SQVTM and CDR2 ANQGSEA. This CDR3 is CSVTGGRTGESTEAFF. CDR3 nucleotide sequence: TGCAGCGTTACCGGCGGTCGGACAGGGGAAAGCACTGAAGCTTTCTTT. Based on the CDR3 plus reference TRBV29-1 and TRBJ1-1, the full variable domain is SAVISQKPSRDICQRGTSLTIQCQVDSQVTMMFWYRQQPGQSLTLIATANQGSEATYESGFVIDKFPISRPNLTFSTLTVSNMSPEDSSIYLCSVTGGRTGESTEAFFGQGTRLTVV.

This clonotype appeared many times. In DNA form, the CDR3 reads TGTGCCAGCAGCCAAGAAATCTCGCGGCGACCCTACGAGCAGTACTTC. Translated: CASSQEISRRPYEQYF. V and J are TRBV4-2 and TRBJ2-7; D ambiguous. The germline V and J ends were trimmed by 0 bases and 2 bases, with 14 bases remaining between them. Per the germline V gene, CDR1 is LGHNA and CDR2 is YNFKEQ. The CDR3 has 16 amino acids.

In this sample, this clonotype turned up many times. This chain links TRBV6-6 with TRBJ1-1, with D possibly matching TRBD1 (6 bases). The ends were cut back, 2 bases at V and 1 base at J, with 14 bases in the middle. The germline gives CDR1 MNHNY, CDR2 SVGAGI (reference sequence). The CDR3 spans 16 residues. As DNA, the CDR3 is TGTGCCAGCAGTTACCGGGGGGCGGGGAGGAACACTGAAGCTTTCTTT. This encodes CASSYRGAGRNTEAFF.

This clonotype was recorded many times. The chain links TRBV3-1 to TRBJ2-3; D gene unclear. Trimming pared 4 bases from V and 2 bases from J, leaving 13 bases between. Germline lookup yields CDR1 LGHDT and CDR2 YNNKEL (reference sequence). The CDR3 totals 15 residues. The chain's CDR3 is CASSLSAAATDTQYF. The CDR3 coding sequence is TGTGCCAGCAGCCTAAGTGCAGCTGCCACAGATACGCAGTATTTT.

The rearrangement joins TRBV28 to TRBJ1-6, with TRBD1 matching 9 bases. This CDR3 is 15 amino acids long. V gave up 5 bases and J gave up 8 bases; unmatched junction bases: 7. CDR1 and CDR2 from the germline V gene are MDHEN and SYDVKM. The CDR3 sequence is CASSAPQGAYSPLHF. Here the CDR3 DNA reads TGTGCCAGCAGTGCGCCACAGGGGGCTTATTCACCCCTCCACTTT.